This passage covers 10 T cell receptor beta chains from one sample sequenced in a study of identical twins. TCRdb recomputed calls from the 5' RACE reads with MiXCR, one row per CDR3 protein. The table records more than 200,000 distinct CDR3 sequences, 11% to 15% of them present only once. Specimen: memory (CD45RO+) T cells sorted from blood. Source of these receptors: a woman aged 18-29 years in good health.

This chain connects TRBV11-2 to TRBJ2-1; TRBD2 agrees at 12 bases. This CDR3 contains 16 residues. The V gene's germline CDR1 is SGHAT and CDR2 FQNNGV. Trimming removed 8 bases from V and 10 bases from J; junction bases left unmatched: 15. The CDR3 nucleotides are TGTGCCAGCTCCGGGACTAGCGGGCCTGGATTCAGGGAGCAGTTCTTC. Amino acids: CASSGTSGPGFREQFF.

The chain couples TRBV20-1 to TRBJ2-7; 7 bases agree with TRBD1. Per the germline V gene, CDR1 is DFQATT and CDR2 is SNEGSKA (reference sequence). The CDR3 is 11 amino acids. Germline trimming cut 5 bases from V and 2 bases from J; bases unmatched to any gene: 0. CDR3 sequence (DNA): TGCAGTGCTGGGACAGCCTACGAGCAGTACTTC. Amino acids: CSAGTAYEQYF.

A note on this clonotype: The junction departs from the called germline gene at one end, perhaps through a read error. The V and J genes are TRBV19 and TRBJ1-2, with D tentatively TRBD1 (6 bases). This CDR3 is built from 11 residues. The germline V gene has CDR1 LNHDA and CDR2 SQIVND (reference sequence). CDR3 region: CAVRGDGITAF. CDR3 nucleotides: TGTGCCGTGAGGGGGGACGGAATCACGGCCTTC.

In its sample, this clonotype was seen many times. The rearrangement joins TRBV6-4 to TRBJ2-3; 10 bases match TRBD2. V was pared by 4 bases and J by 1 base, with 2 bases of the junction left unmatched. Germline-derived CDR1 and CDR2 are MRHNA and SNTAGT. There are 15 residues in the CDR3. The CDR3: CASSALAGGTDTQYF. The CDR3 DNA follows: TGTGCCAGCAGTGCCCTAGCGGGGGGCACAGATACGCAGTATTTT.

CDR3 DNA: TGTGCCAGCAGCTTCGGGACTGGGGAGGGGGCCCAGTACTTC. This translates into CASSFGTGEGAQYF. This chain uses TRBV9 with TRBJ2-5; D possibly corresponds to TRBD2 (7 bases). Germline-derived CDR1 and CDR2 are SGDLS and YYNGEE. The CDR3 extends over 14 amino acids. Deletions cut 4 bases from V and 9 bases from J, with 19 bases between.

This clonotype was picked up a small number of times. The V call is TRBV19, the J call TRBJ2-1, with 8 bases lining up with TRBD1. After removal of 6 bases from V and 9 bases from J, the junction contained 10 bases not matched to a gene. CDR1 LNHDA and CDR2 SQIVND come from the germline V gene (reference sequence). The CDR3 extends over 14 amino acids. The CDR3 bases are TGTGCCAGTAGCCGACTTGGGACAGGTACTGAGCAGTTCTTC. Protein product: CASSRLGTGTEQFF.

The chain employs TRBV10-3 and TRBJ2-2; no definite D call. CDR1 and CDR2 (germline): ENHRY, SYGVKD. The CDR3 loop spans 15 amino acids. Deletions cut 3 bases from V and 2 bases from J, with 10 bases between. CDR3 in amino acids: CAISDSERNTGELFF. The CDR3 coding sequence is TGTGCCATCAGTGACAGCGAACGAAACACCGGGGAGCTGTTTTTT.

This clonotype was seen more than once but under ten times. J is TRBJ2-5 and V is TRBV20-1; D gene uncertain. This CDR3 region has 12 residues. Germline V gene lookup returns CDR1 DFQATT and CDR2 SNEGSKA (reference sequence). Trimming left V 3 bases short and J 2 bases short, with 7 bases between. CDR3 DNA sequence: TGCAGTGCTAGTTACCTACAAGAGACCCAGTACTTC. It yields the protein CSASYLQETQYF.

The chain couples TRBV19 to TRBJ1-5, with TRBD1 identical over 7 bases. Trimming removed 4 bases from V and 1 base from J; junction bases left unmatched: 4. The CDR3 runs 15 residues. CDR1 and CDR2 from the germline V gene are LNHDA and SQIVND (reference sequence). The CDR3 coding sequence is TGTGCCAGTAGTACGGGAGGGGGCAGCAATCAGCCCCAGCATTTT. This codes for CASSTGGGSNQPQHF.

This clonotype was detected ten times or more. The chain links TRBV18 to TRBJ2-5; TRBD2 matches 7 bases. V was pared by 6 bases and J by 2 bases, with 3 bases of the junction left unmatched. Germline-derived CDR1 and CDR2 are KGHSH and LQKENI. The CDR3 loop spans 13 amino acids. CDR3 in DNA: TGTGCCAGCTCTCCGGGGGGTCAAGAGACCCAGTACTTC. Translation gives CASSPGGQETQYF.